Given below is one T cell receptor beta chain in context. What it binds is unknown. Clones were sequenced by immunoSEQ multiplex PCR, and TCRdb holds only the in-frame ones, with some missing. The sample holds roughly 70,000 clones; about nine tenths are singletons and the top ten take more than 6%. This record comes from a study of T cell responses to AZD1222 COVID-19 vaccine. Overall study results and limits: All repertoire sampling was performed exclusively after the peak T cell response. The donor group comprised mostly white British people and more females; the analysis possibly underestimated clonal diversity.

The germline V gene encodes CDR1 SGHDN and CDR2 FVKESK. The CDR3 has 15 amino acids. The V and J ends lost 5 bases and 4 bases, in that order; junction bases with no gene match: 7. The specimen was peripheral blood, collected 28 days after the second dose of the MenACWY control vaccine. The chain combines TRBV14 with TRBJ1-1; 10 bases map to TRBD1. The source is an adult who received the MenACWY meningococcal vaccine as a control. CDR3 nucleotides: TGTGCCAGCAGCACCCGGACAGGGGGAGGCACTGAAGCTTTCTTT. Residues: CASSTRTGGGTEAFF.